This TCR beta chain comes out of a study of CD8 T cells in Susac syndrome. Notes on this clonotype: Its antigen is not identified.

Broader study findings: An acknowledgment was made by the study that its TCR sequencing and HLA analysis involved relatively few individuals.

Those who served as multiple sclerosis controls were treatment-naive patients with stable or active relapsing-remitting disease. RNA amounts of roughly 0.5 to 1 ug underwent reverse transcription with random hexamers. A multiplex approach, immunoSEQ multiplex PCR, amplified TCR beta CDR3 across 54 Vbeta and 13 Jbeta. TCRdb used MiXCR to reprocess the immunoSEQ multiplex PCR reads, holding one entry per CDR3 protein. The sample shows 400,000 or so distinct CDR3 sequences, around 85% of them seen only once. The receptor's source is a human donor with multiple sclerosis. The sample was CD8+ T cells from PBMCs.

CDR3 protein: CASSDVWGEQYF. CDR3 bases: TGTGCCAGCAGCGACGTGTGGGGTGAGCAGTACTTC. This chain uses TRBV3-1 with TRBJ2-7; no definite D call. Between the trimmed V and J ends, which lost 5 bases and 7 bases, there was a span of 12 bases. Germline V gives CDR1 LGHDT, CDR2 YNNKEL (reference sequence). The CDR3 spans 12 residues.